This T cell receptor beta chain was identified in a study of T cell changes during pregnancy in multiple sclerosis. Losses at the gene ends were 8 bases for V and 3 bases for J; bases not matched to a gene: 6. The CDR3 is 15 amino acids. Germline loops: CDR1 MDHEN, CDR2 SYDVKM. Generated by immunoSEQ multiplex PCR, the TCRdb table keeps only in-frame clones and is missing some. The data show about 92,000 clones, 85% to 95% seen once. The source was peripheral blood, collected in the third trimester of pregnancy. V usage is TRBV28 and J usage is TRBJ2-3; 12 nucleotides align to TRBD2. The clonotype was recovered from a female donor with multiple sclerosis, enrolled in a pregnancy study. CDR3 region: CASSPSGRGTDTQYF. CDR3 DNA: TGTGCCAGCTCTCCTAGCGGGAGGGGAACAGATACGCAGTATTTT.